Sequencing of this TCR beta chain was carried out in a study of blood T cell repertoires in COVID-19. Study information: PBMCs, B-cell-depleted T cells, or T cells were the source of the cDNA or gDNA that made up the material.

V shed 3 bases and J shed 10 bases, with 12 bases lying between them. Germline CDR1 reads KGHSH; CDR2 reads LQKENI. This CDR3 has 12 residues. As originally analysed: Amplification from reference gene primers served as the basis for estimated nucleated cell counts. This table comes from immunoSEQ multiplex PCR, and its TCRdb copy is limited to in-frame clones, with some not included. V and J calls plus clone size are reproduced from that table; the DNA served to infer D and trimming. The profile covers over 200,000 clones, with about 88% appearing a single time and approximately 3.8% taken by the ten largest.

Material: peripheral blood. The chain has TRBV18 and TRBJ1-2; maybe TRBD1 (5 bases). This receptor was identified in a man in his 60s who had recovered from COVID-19. In DNA, the CDR3 is TGTGCCAGCTCACCGACAGCCACAGACTACACCTTC. It encodes CASSPTATDYTF.